These T cell receptor beta chains were read from a single sample in a study of blood T cells in healthy people across ages. TCRdb fed the 5' RACE reads into MiXCR, producing one record per CDR3 protein. The sample records roughly 2 million distinct CDR3 sequences, around half being singletons. The sample taken for sequencing was blood. These receptor sequences come from a middle-aged woman in good health. Each CDR3 is given with its conserved first and last residue. D genes are given only for firm matches. Clone size is not always given. Where it is, it says once, few, many or a class for expanded clones.

.	.	TRBV4-3	TRBJ2-1	CASSQDPTGLYNEQFF
.	.	TRBV20-1	TRBJ1-4	CSARHGREKKLFF
once	.	TRBV27	TRBJ2-3	CASRDTGRLMYTQYF
few	.	TRBV5-1	TRBJ1-6	CASRGVSGIVSPLHF
.	.	TRBV29-1	TRBJ1-2	CSVSENYGYTF
few	TRBD1	TRBV29-1	TRBJ1-2	CSVEDRSYGYTF
few	TRBD2	TRBV20-1	TRBJ2-5	CSARVSVSGGSRETQYF
few	.	TRBV6-5	TRBJ2-3	CATKGGGGTQYF
once	.	TRBV7-9	TRBJ2-1	CASSLADLNKEQFF
once	.	TRBV20-1	TRBJ1-1	CSARGVPVLGAFF
once	.	TRBV6-1	TRBJ1-5	CASSYTGIENQPRHF
once	.	TRBV3-1	.	CASSRRLDEQYF
.	.	TRBV12-3/TRBV12-4	TRBJ2-7	CASTYLTGTKFYEQYF
.	TRBD1	TRBV2	TRBJ2-5	CASSWERGQVNQETQYF
few	.	TRBV5-1	TRBJ2-7	CASRIQDRYEQYF
.	.	TRBV2	.	CASRPNAGSEQYF
.	.	TRBV10-3	TRBJ2-3	CTISERGLTDTQYF
few	.	TRBV5-1	TRBJ2-5	CASSPYAASQETQYF
.	.	TRBV29-1	TRBJ2-7	CSVESGEGQYF
.	.	TRBV7-9	TRBJ2-3	CASSLAVGGSTDTQYF
.	.	TRBV4-2	TRBJ1-2	CASSQNTGNGYTF
.	.	TRBV24-1	.	CATGERGGVDNEQYF
.	TRBD1	TRBV12-5	TRBJ1-1	CASGLIGTGNTEAFF
.	TRBD1	TRBV7-2	TRBJ1-6	CASSLARGLGSPLHF